One sample yielded the 21 T cell receptor beta chains listed below, sequenced in a study of blood T cell repertoires in COVID-19. Clones were read by immunoSEQ multiplex PCR, and TCRdb kept only the in-frame ones, dropping some. Among some 150,000 clones listed, approximately 80% were seen once. Sequenced material: peripheral blood. These receptors all stem from a woman older than 75 in a cohort sampled during active or convalescent COVID-19.

The J gene is TRBJ2-3, the V gene TRBV6-5; TRBD2 matches 9 bases. This CDR3 region has 15 residues. After removal of 6 bases from V and 2 bases from J, the junction contained 6 bases not matched to a gene. CDR1 and CDR2 from the germline V gene are MNHEY and SVGAGI. The CDR3 region is CASRSSGGHTDTQYF. Written as DNA, the CDR3 is TGTGCCAGCAGAAGTAGCGGGGGACACACAGATACGCAGTATTTT.

The CDR3 is CASRADRSMNTEAFF. CDR3 DNA sequence: TGTGCCAGCAGAGCGGACAGGTCCATGAACACTGAAGCTTTCTTT. This chain links TRBV6-5 with TRBJ1-1; 7 nucleotides agree with TRBD1. Germline CDR1 and CDR2: MNHEY and SVGAGI. The CDR3 has 15 residues. V was pared by 6 bases and J by 0 bases, with 7 bases of the junction left unmatched.

The chain joins TRBV19 to TRBJ1-1, with D perhaps matching TRBD1 (5 bases). Trimming removed 0 bases from V and 5 bases from J, with 13 bases in between. Germline loops: CDR1 LNHDA, CDR2 SQIVND (reference sequence). The CDR3 consists of 15 residues. This chain's CDR3 is CASSIEGTGGTEAFF. CDR3 DNA sequence: TGTGCCAGTAGTATAGAAGGGACGGGAGGGACTGAAGCTTTCTTT. The variable domain in full, with the rest retrieved from reference TRBV19 and TRBJ1-1, is DGGITQSPKYLFRKEGQNVTLSCEQNLNHDAMYWYRQDPGQGLRLIYYSQIVNDFQKGDIAEGYSVSREKKESFPLTVTSAQKNPTAFYLCASSIEGTGGTEAFFGQGTRLTVV.

This clone was counted only a few times. The chain carries TRBV19 and TRBJ1-5, with 7 bases that match TRBD1. The V segment lost 6 bases and the J segment 2 bases; nucleotides outside the gene matches: 7. Looked up from germline, CDR1 is LNHDA and CDR2 is SQIVND (reference sequence). There are 15 residues in the CDR3. DNA for the CDR3: TGTGCCAGTAGGCTGACAGGGAGAGGCAATCAGCCCCAGCATTTT. It yields the protein CASRLTGRGNQPQHF.

V usage is TRBV2 and J usage is TRBJ1-2; D may be TRBD1 (6 bases). CDR1 and CDR2 from the germline V gene are SNHLY and FYNNEI. This CDR3 is 13 amino acids long. Trimming took 6 bases from V and 7 from J, leaving 15 bases between them. CDR3 sequence: CASRIEGVGGYTF. CDR3 nucleotides: TGTGCCAGCAGGATAGAGGGGGTAGGTGGCTACACCTTC.

The chain is built from TRBV5-6 and TRBJ2-7; 9 nucleotides align to TRBD1. The germline V gene encodes CDR1 SGHDT and CDR2 YYEEEE. The CDR3 runs 18 residues. With 2 bases clipped from V and 5 bases from J, the junction kept 17 bases outside the gene matches. The CDR3 protein is CASSLWDRERSGVDEQYF. The CDR3, as DNA: TGTGCCAGCAGCTTATGGGACAGGGAAAGGAGTGGAGTGGACGAGCAGTACTTC.

This clone was seen just once. V gene TRBV18 combines with J gene TRBJ2-5; 7 bases are shared with TRBD2. Germline V gene sequence: CDR1 KGHSH, CDR2 LQKENI. V lost 6 bases and J lost 5; bases outside the gene matches: 6. CDR3 length: 13 residues. The CDR3: CASSRLASETQYF. The CDR3 coding sequence is TGTGCCAGCTCTCGACTAGCTTCGGAGACCCAGTACTTC.

This clone was found once. V and J are TRBV10-2 and TRBJ2-7, with D unclear. The CDR3 spans 15 residues. Germline-derived CDR1 and CDR2 are WSHSY and SAAADI. The V end lost 0 bases, the J end lost 5 bases, and 14 bases lay between the germline ends. CDR3 DNA: TGCGCCAGCAGTGAGTCGACCGGAGTGTGGAACGAGCAGTACGTC. Residues: CASSESTGVWNEQYV.

The chain has TRBV3-1 (or the pseudogene TRBV3-2) and TRBJ2-2, with TRBD1 matching over 8 bases. V was clipped by 1 base and J by 5 bases; unmatched bases: 3. This CDR3 has 15 amino acids. In germline, CDR1 is LGHDT, CDR2 YNNKEL (reference sequence). CDR3 nucleotide sequence: TGTGCCAGCAGCCAAGGCCGGACAGGGACCGGGGAGCTGTTTTTT. This translates into CASSQGRTGTGELFF.

This clone turned up a few times. This chain links TRBV18 with TRBJ1-2, with 7 bases that match TRBD1. This CDR3 has 15 amino acids. Germline values: CDR1 KGHSH, CDR2 LQKENI. Trimming cost V 3 bases and J 8 bases; bases outside gene matches: 12. DNA of the CDR3: TGTGCCAGCTCACCGAGCCAGGGGGAAGCGAAGGGCTACACCTTC. Translated, it gives CASSPSQGEAKGYTF.

J is TRBJ2-4 and V is TRBV4-1; D is possibly TRBD2 (7 bases). Germline CDR1 and CDR2: MGHRA and YSYEKL. The V gene lost 0 bases and the J gene lost 7 bases, with 10 bases spanning the gap. CDR3 length equals 14 residues. As DNA, the CDR3 is TGCGCCAGCAGCCAAGACAGGGGAGGGAACATTCAGTACTTC. Its translation: CASSQDRGGNIQYF.

This chain links TRBV7-3 with TRBJ1-1; TRBD1 might be the D (5 bases). From germline, CDR1 is SGHTA and CDR2 FQGTGA. V was trimmed by 5 bases and J by 2 bases, leaving 9 bases between them. CDR3 length: 13 amino acids. The CDR3 protein is CASSAGLNTEAFF. The CDR3 DNA follows: TGTGCCAGCAGCGCAGGGCTAAACACTGAAGCTTTCTTT.

The chain has TRBV9 and TRBJ1-3; D call uncertain. From germline, CDR1 is SGDLS and CDR2 YYNGEE. The V and J ends lost 0 bases and 1 base respectively, with 5 bases between them. CDR3 size: 14 residues. The CDR3 region is CASSVEQSGNTIYF. The CDR3 bases are TGTGCCAGCAGCGTAGAACAATCTGGAAACACCATATATTTT.

The chain links TRBV20-1 to TRBJ1-2, with D uncertain. This CDR3 spans 10 amino acids. The V end lost 5 bases, the J end lost 6 bases, and 7 bases lay between the germline ends. Germline loops: CDR1 DFQATT, CDR2 SNEGSKA (reference sequence). DNA for the CDR3: TGCAGTGCTCCAGATAATGGCTACACCTTC. As protein: CSAPDNGYTF.

The V call is TRBV18, the J call TRBJ1-6, with 7 bases matching TRBD1. The V segment lost 4 bases and the J segment 6 bases; nucleotides outside the gene matches: 3. The CDR3 runs to 14 residues. Germline lookup yields CDR1 KGHSH and CDR2 LQKENI. The CDR3 DNA reads as TGTGCCAGCTCACTGGACAGGAGTAATTCACCCCTCCACTTT. Protein sequence: CASSLDRSNSPLHF.

The V gene is TRBV11-3, the J gene TRBJ2-1; 7 positions agree with TRBD1. The CDR3 totals 16 residues. Germline V gene data show CDR1 as SGHNT and CDR2 as YENEEA. The junction had 12 bases not matched to a gene; V was cut back by 6 bases and J by 4 bases. The CDR3 region is CASSQTHRGSYNEQFF. The CDR3 DNA sequence: TGTGCCAGCAGTCAGACTCACAGGGGTTCATACAATGAGCAGTTCTTC. The full variable domain, completed using reference TRBV11-3 and TRBJ2-1, is EAGVVQSPRYKIIEKKQPVAFWCNPISGHNTLYWYLQNLGQGPELLIRYENEEAVDDSQLPKDRFSAERLKGVDSTLKIQPAELGDSAVYLCASSQTHRGSYNEQFFGPGTRLTVL.

V and J are TRBV18 and TRBJ1-5, with unresolved D. V was cut by 4 bases and J by 0 bases, with 7 bases left in between. The CDR3 length is 14 residues. The germline V gene has CDR1 KGHSH and CDR2 LQKENI. The CDR3 coding sequence is TGTGCCAGCTCACGAGAGTATAGCAATCAGCCCCAGCATTTT. It yields the protein CASSREYSNQPQHF.

CDR3 nucleotide sequence: TGTGCCAGCAGTTCAGGCACTAACTATGGCTACACCTTC. Its protein is CASSSGTNYGYTF. The genes are TRBV28 and TRBJ1-2; D uncertain. Germline CDR1 MDHEN, CDR2 SYDVKM. V was trimmed by 4 bases and J by 0 bases, leaving 6 bases between them. CDR3 length: 13 residues.

This chain links TRBV5-4 with TRBJ2-5; 7 bases align to TRBD2. The CDR3 runs to 16 residues. CDR1 is SGHNT, CDR2 YYREEE, per germline (reference sequence). Trimming took 4 bases from V and 1 from J; bases not matched to a gene: 10. The CDR3 nucleotides are TGTGCCAGCAGCAGCGGACTAGTCAGTCCCCAAGAGACCCAGTACTTC. It encodes CASSSGLVSPQETQYF.

The chain has TRBV7-7 and TRBJ2-5, with TRBD1 identical over 7 bases. The CDR3 covers 13 residues. Germline assignment: CDR1 SSHAT and CDR2 FNYEAQ (reference sequence). V was pared by 3 bases and J by 3 bases, with 1 base of the junction left unmatched. CDR3 in DNA: TGTGCCAGCAGCTTGGGACAGAAAGAGACCCAGTACTTC. It specifies CASSLGQKETQYF.

In DNA form, the CDR3 reads TGTGCCAGCAGAGCGCTCATTCGCACAGATACGCAGTATTTT. This codes for CASRALIRTDTQYF. The V gene is TRBV2, the J gene TRBJ2-3, with no clear D. Germline loops: CDR1 SNHLY, CDR2 FYNNEI. CDR3 length equals 14 residues. Deletions cut 6 bases from V and 1 base from J, with 11 bases between. Full variable domain (remainder filled in from reference TRBV2 and TRBJ2-3): EPEVTQTPSHQVTQMGQEVILRCVPISNHLYFYWYRQILGQKVEFLVSFYNNEISEKSEIFDDQFSVERPDGSNFTLKIRSTKLEDSAMYFCASRALIRTDTQYFGPGTRLTVL.